These 21 T cell receptor beta chains were sequenced from one sample in a study of blood T cell repertoires in COVID-19 (dated by TCRdb to 2018 to 2020). The method was the immunoSEQ multiplex PCR assay. TCRdb carries this immuneACCESS record with in-frame sequences only. Its versions omit some clonotypes, under half of them owing to an unresolved V gene in the studies checked, with the rest unexplained. The sample contains 210,000 or so clones, about 86% of them found a single time. The ten largest clones represent around 9% of the sample. Sequenced sample: PBMCs or T cells enriched from blood (not recorded which). Every receptor here comes from a woman in her 50s with acute COVID-19.

The chain employs TRBV7-6 and TRBJ2-5; TRBD1 aligns across 7 bases. Looked up from germline, CDR1 is SGHVS and CDR2 is FNYEAQ. J was trimmed by 3 bases and V by 5 bases; bases with no gene match: 3. The CDR3 loop spans 13 amino acids. CDR3 nucleotide sequence: TGTGCCAGCAGCCAGGGGGAAGAAGAGACCCAGTACTTC. This sequence encodes CASSQGEEETQYF.

The V and J genes are TRBV6-6 and TRBJ1-2; no reliable D call. The CDR3 totals 13 residues. Germline V gene lookup returns CDR1 MNHNY and CDR2 SVGAGI (reference sequence). V was trimmed by 7 bases and J by 7 bases, leaving 16 bases between them. This chain's CDR3 is CASTEREEGGYTF. The CDR3 region has the DNA TGTGCCAGCACCGAAAGGGAAGAGGGTGGCTACACCTTC.

The CDR3 reads CASSYSPPDRVSTGELFF. The DNA of the CDR3 is TGTGCCAGCAGTTACTCCCCTCCCGACAGGGTCTCCACCGGGGAGCTGTTTTTT. The chain links TRBV6-2 or TRBV6-3 to TRBJ2-2; 7 bases match TRBD1. Trimming cost V 0 bases and J 4 bases; bases outside gene matches: 11. This CDR3 spans 18 amino acids. CDR1 and CDR2 (germline): MNHEY, SVGEGT.

In its sample, this clone was seen a few times. The CDR3 reads CAWSSTSRTTADTQYF. DNA of the CDR3: TGTGCCTGGAGTTCGACTAGTAGAACTACCGCGGATACGCAGTATTTT. V gene TRBV30 combines with J gene TRBJ2-3, with D possibly being TRBD2 (6 bases). Germline V lookup: CDR1 GTSNPN, CDR2 SVGIG (reference sequence). The CDR3 totals 16 residues. The germline V and J ends were trimmed by 2 bases and 6 bases, with 21 bases remaining between them. The full variable domain, with the rest looked up from reference TRBV30 and TRBJ2-3, is SQTIHQWPATLVQPVGSPLSLECTVEGTSNPNLYWYRQAAGRGLQLLFYSVGIGQISSEVPQNLSASRPQDRQFILSSKKLLLSDSGFYLCAWSSTSRTTADTQYFGPGTRLTVL.

The chain couples TRBV12-5 to TRBJ2-7; D remains ambiguous. The germline CDR1 and CDR2 sequences are LGHNT and FRNRAP. The CDR3 has 16 residues. The V end was cut by 4 bases, the J end by 1 base, with 17 bases between. As DNA, the CDR3 is TGTGCTAGTGGTTCCACTTCAAAGTACCTTTCCTACGAGCAGTACTTC. Protein sequence: CASGSTSKYLSYEQYF.

The chain's CDR3 is CASLYAGANVLTF. The CDR3 bases are TGTGCCAGCTTATATGCTGGGGCCAACGTCCTGACTTTC. This rearrangement joins TRBV7-2 to TRBJ2-6, with D unclear. With 8 bases removed from V and 2 bases from J, the gap between germline ends came to 7 bases. CDR1 is SGHTA and CDR2 is FQGNSA in the germline V gene. The CDR3 has 13 residues.

V is TRBV2 and J is TRBJ1-6; possible D gene TRBD1, 5 bases. Deletions cut 4 bases from V and 7 bases from J, with 5 bases between. The CDR3 length is 12 residues. Per germline, CDR1 SNHLY and CDR2 FYNNEI. The CDR3 here is CASSGTNSPLHF. The CDR3 nucleotides read TGTGCCAGCAGTGGGACAAATTCACCCCTCCACTTT.

The chain joins TRBV6-2 or TRBV6-3 to TRBJ2-1; 11 bases match TRBD2. CDR1 is MNHEY and CDR2 is SVGEGT in the germline V gene. Trimming at V came to 4 bases and at J to 10 bases, leaving 0 bases not matched to a gene. CDR3 length: 12 amino acids. CDR3 amino acids: CASSSSGGEQFF. The CDR3 region has the DNA TGTGCCAGCAGTTCTAGCGGGGGGGAGCAGTTCTTC.

V and J are TRBV4-3 and TRBJ2-3, with 8 nucleotides matching TRBD1. The CDR3 is 19 residues long. Germline V lookup: CDR1 LGHNA, CDR2 YSLEER. The J segment lost 3 bases and the V segment lost 4 bases, leaving 18 bases of the junction unmatched. The CDR3 nucleotides read TGCGCCAGCAGCCTGCTACGGACAGGGATGGGGTATTGGACAGATACGCAGTATTTT. Protein product: CASSLLRTGMGYWTDTQYF.

The V and J genes are TRBV6-6 and TRBJ1-1; TRBD1 agrees at 8 bases. The CDR3 has 15 residues. Looked up from germline, CDR1 is MNHNY and CDR2 is SVGAGI (reference sequence). V trimming: 0 bases; J trimming: 2 bases; junction bases outside the gene matches: 2. CDR3 loop: CASSYSGQGNTEAFF. The CDR3 nucleotides read TGTGCCAGCAGTTACTCTGGACAGGGTAACACTGAAGCTTTCTTT.

V gene TRBV7-2 combines with J gene TRBJ2-7; 11 bases are a match to TRBD2. The J segment lost 3 bases and the V segment lost 6 bases, leaving 7 bases of the junction unmatched. CDR3 size: 15 residues. Germline V CDR1 and CDR2: SGHTA, FQGNSA. CDR3 bases: TGTGCCAGCAGTTTACCACTAGCGGGAGTCTACGAGCAGTACTTC. As protein: CASSLPLAGVYEQYF.

The chain uses TRBV9 and TRBJ2-7; 8 bases line up with TRBD2. This CDR3 has 13 amino acids. V dropped 3 bases and J dropped 6; count of bases not matched to a gene: 5. Per germline, CDR1 SGDLS and CDR2 YYNGEE. CDR3 sequence: CASSAGGASEQYF. In DNA, the CDR3 is TGTGCCAGCAGCGCCGGGGGGGCCTCCGAGCAGTACTTC.

The rearrangement joins TRBV2 to TRBJ1-2, with 7 positions matching TRBD1. The CDR3 runs 14 residues. V lost 3 bases, J lost 4 bases, and 5 bases stayed unmatched. Germline CDR1 is SNHLY and CDR2 is FYNNEI. The CDR3, as DNA: TGTGCCAGCAGTGATAGAAGGACAGGCTATGGCTACACCTTC. Translating it yields CASSDRRTGYGYTF.

The chain joins TRBV27 to TRBJ1-5; D remains unclear. Germline CDR1 MNHEY, CDR2 SMNVEV (reference sequence). There are 14 residues in the CDR3. The ends were cut back, 2 bases at V and 7 bases at J, with 12 bases in the middle. The CDR3 spells CASSLRGARQPQHF. In DNA form, the CDR3 reads TGTGCCAGCAGTTTACGGGGTGCGCGCCAGCCCCAGCATTTT.

V and J are TRBV18 and TRBJ1-1, with 9 bases matching TRBD1. This CDR3 has 17 residues. V dropped 2 bases and J dropped 0; count of bases not matched to a gene: 7. In germline, CDR1 is KGHSH, CDR2 LQKENI. The chain's CDR3 is CASSPTQQGAMNTEAFF. In nucleotides, the CDR3 is TGTGCCAGCTCACCAACCCAACAGGGGGCGATGAACACTGAAGCTTTCTTT.

This sequence joins TRBV11-3 and TRBJ1-4; 8 bases are shared with TRBD1. This CDR3 contains 16 residues. The germline V gene has CDR1 SGHNT and CDR2 YENEEA. Trimming removed 4 bases from V and 7 bases from J; junction bases left unmatched: 11. This CDR3 reads CASSSTPGGDIEKLFF. The CDR3 DNA follows: TGTGCCAGCAGCTCGACACCAGGGGGCGATATTGAAAAACTGTTTTTT.

The rearrangement joins TRBV7-9 to TRBJ2-4; D unresolved. The CDR3 length is 12 residues. Between the trimmed V and J ends, which lost 1 base and 10 bases, there was a span of 8 bases. Per the germline V gene, CDR1 is SEHNR and CDR2 is FQNEAQ (reference sequence). DNA for the CDR3: TGTGCCAGCAGCTTAGAGGTGGAGATTCAGTACTTC. Its translation is CASSLEVEIQYF.

This chain joins TRBV5-1 and TRBJ1-6; D might be TRBD1 (6 bases). Trimming shortened V by 4 bases and J by 10 bases, and 21 bases separated the two germline ends. Germline lookup yields CDR1 SGHRS and CDR2 YFSETQ. This CDR3 is built from 16 residues. CDR3 residues: CASSPETGMKESPLHF. Here the CDR3 DNA reads TGCGCCAGCAGCCCCGAAACAGGGATGAAGGAGTCACCCCTCCACTTT.

The chain recombines TRBV12-3 or TRBV12-4 with TRBJ2-7; D might be TRBD1 (5 bases). The CDR3 runs to 13 residues. Trimming pared 4 bases from V and 3 bases from J, leaving 10 bases between. CDR3 DNA sequence: TGTGCCAGCAGTTGGGGCGGTGACTACGAGCAGTACTTC. Translation: CASSWGGDYEQYF.

Written as DNA, the CDR3 is TGTGCCAGCAGTTCCAGTGGGAGGAGCGAGCAGTACTTC. Its protein product is CASSSSGRSEQYF. V and J are TRBV12-3 or TRBV12-4 and TRBJ2-7, with D perhaps matching TRBD2 (6 bases). There are 13 residues in the CDR3. The V end was cut by 4 bases, the J end by 6 bases, with 13 bases between.

The sample holds one count of this clone. J is TRBJ2-1 and V is TRBV18; 9 nucleotides agree with TRBD1. The V and J ends lost 4 bases and 0 bases, in that order; junction bases with no gene match: 10. The CDR3 sequence is 18 residues long. Germline values: CDR1 KGHSH, CDR2 LQKENI. The CDR3 DNA sequence: TGTGCCAGCTCACGACCCGGGACAGGGTTTAGCTCCTACAATGAGCAGTTCTTC. Its translation: CASSRPGTGFSSYNEQFF.